The text below deals with one T cell receptor beta chain. How the authors handled the data: Counts of nucleated cells, estimated from reference gene primer amplification, were obtained. Using immunoSEQ multiplex PCR, the repertoire was profiled, and TCRdb retains in-frame clones only, with some absent. That table is the source of V, J and clone size, and D and trimming were worked out from the DNA. The repertoire holds about 200,000 clones, with roughly 82% as singletons. The data originate from a study of blood T cell repertoires in COVID-19. In the study overall: Some COVID-19 samples were acute and others convalescent; all came from the United States, Italy and Spain. PBMCs, B-cell-depleted T cells, or T cells were the source of the cDNA or gDNA that made up the material.

CDR3 length equals 13 residues. The V end lost 3 bases, the J end lost 5 bases, and 10 bases lay between the germline ends. Germline V lookup: CDR1 LNHNV, CDR2 YYDKDF (reference sequence). Sequenced sample: peripheral blood. The chain combines TRBV15 with TRBJ2-5, with D unresolved. This TCR was recovered from a human donor in a cohort sampled during active COVID-19. In DNA form, the CDR3 reads TGTGCCACCAGCAGTGACTGGCAGGAGACCCAGTACTTC. Its protein is CATSSDWQETQYF.